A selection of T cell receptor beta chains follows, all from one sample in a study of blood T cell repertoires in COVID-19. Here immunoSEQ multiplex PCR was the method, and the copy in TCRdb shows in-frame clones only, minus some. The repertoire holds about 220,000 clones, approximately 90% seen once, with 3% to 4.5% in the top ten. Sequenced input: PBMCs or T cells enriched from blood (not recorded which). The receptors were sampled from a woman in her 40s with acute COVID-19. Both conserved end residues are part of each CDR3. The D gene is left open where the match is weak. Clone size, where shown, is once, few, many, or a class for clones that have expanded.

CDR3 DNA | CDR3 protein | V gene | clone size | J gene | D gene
TGCAGCGTTGAGGGCTGGGGGCTTTATGGCTACACCTTC | CSVEGWGLYGYTF | TRBV29-1 | NA | TRBJ1-2 | NA
TGTGCCATCAGTGTAGCCCGGGACAGGGAATCCTACAATGAGCAGTTCTTC | CAISVARDRESYNEQFF | TRBV10-3 | NA | TRBJ2-1 | TRBD1
TGCAGCGTGCGGGAGAGCTCCTACGAGCAGTACTTC | CSVRESSYEQYF | TRBV29-1 | once | TRBJ2-7 | TRBD2
TGTGCCAGCAGTGAAGTTCGGACAGTCCTCCAAGAGACCCAGTACTTC | CASSEVRTVLQETQYF | TRBV2 | NA | TRBJ2-5 | NA
TGTGCCAGCTCAGGCATCGCCAGCGCCTCTGGGGCCAACGTCCTGACTTTC | CASSGIASASGANVLTF | TRBV18 | NA | TRBJ2-6 | NA
TGCAGCGTTGAAGGAAGGCCCTCGGGGGCTGAAGCTTTCTTT | CSVEGRPSGAEAFF | TRBV29-1 | NA | TRBJ1-1 | NA
TGTGCCAGCAGCGTAGACCCCACAGGGACGACTGAAGCTTTCTTT | CASSVDPTGTTEAFF | TRBV9 | NA | TRBJ1-1 | NA
TGTGCCAGCAGCTTGGCCGGGACAGGGAACACTGAAGCTTTCTTT | CASSLAGTGNTEAFF | TRBV5-5 | NA | TRBJ1-1 | TRBD1
TGTGCCAGCAGTGGCCGGACGGGGAATCAGCCCCAGCATTTT | CASSGRTGNQPQHF | TRBV2 | NA | TRBJ1-5 | NA
TGTGCCAGCAGTCACAGCGGGGAAAAACTGTTTTTT | CASSHSGEKLFF | TRBV12-3/TRBV12-4 | NA | TRBJ1-4 | NA
TGTGCCAGCAGCCAAGGTAGAGGGGGCAATACGCAGTATTTT | CASSQGRGGNTQYF | TRBV3-1/TRBV3-2 | NA | TRBJ2-3 | TRBD1
TGTGCCAGCCGTCCCCCGGAGTCCATTCGTGGCTACACCTTC | CASRPPESIRGYTF | TRBV5-4 | few | TRBJ1-2 | NA
TGTGCCAGCAGCCCGTACCTAATCATGAACACTGAAGCTTTCTTT | CASSPYLIMNTEAFF | TRBV9 | NA | TRBJ1-1 | NA
TGTGCCAGCAGTTACTCGACGCGCGGGAGAGGGGAGCTGTTTTTT | CASSYSTRGRGELFF | TRBV6-5 | few | TRBJ2-2 | TRBD2
TGTGCCAGCGGGACTAGCGGGTCTTCCTACGAGCAGTACTTC | CASGTSGSSYEQYF | TRBV28 | few | TRBJ2-7 | TRBD2
TGTGCCAGCAGACCTACAGGGGGAAGATATGGCTACACCTTC | CASRPTGGRYGYTF | TRBV28 | NA | TRBJ1-2 | TRBD1
TGTGCCAGCAGTGTTTTGGACAGGGGGCGTAATGGCTACACCTTC | CASSVLDRGRNGYTF | TRBV2 | NA | TRBJ1-2 | TRBD1
TGTGCCAGCAGTGAAGGGCCCTGGGCCAACTATGGCTACACCTTC | CASSEGPWANYGYTF | TRBV2 | NA | TRBJ1-2 | NA
TGTGCCAGCAGACCCCTAGGGGGGGGGCAAGAGACCCAGTACTTC | CASRPLGGGQETQYF | TRBV27 | once | TRBJ2-5 | NA
TGTGCCAGCAGAGGTCAGCGGGGCTACACCTTC | CASRGQRGYTF | TRBV6-5 | NA | TRBJ1-2 | NA
TGTGCCAGCAGCTCCGGACAGGGAGTCCCTGAAGCTTTCTTT | CASSSGQGVPEAFF | TRBV5-4 | NA | TRBJ1-1 | TRBD1
TGCGCCAGCAGCCAATTATACGGCTCTGGAAACACCATATATTTT | CASSQLYGSGNTIYF | TRBV4-1 | NA | TRBJ1-3 | NA
TGTGCCAGCAGCCCTCGCGCAGATACGCAGTATTTT | CASSPRADTQYF | TRBV3-1/TRBV3-2 | NA | TRBJ2-3 | NA
TGTGCCAGCAGCCCTCAAGGACAGGGAGGAATGAAAAAACTGTTTTTT | CASSPQGQGGMKKLFF | TRBV5-4 | NA | TRBJ1-4 | TRBD1
TGTGCCAGCAGCCCGCTGACAGGTCACGATGGCTACACCTTC | CASSPLTGHDGYTF | TRBV11-2 | NA | TRBJ1-2 | NA
TGTGCCATCAGTGAGTCCTCGGAGCCCGGGGAAGCCTACGAGCAGTACTTC | CAISESSEPGEAYEQYF | TRBV10-3 | NA | TRBJ2-7 | NA
TGTGCCAGCAGCTATTCTATAGCGGGGGGGCCATCCGAGCAGTACTTC | CASSYSIAGGPSEQYF | TRBV7-2 | NA | TRBJ2-7 | TRBD2
TGTGCCAGCAGGGGAGGGTTCCCCGTGAACACTGAAGCTTTCTTT | CASRGGFPVNTEAFF | TRBV21-1 | NA | TRBJ1-1 | NA
TGTGCCAGCAGTTACCGGGGGAACACCGGGGAGCTGTTTTTT | CASSYRGNTGELFF | TRBV6-2/TRBV6-3 | NA | TRBJ2-2 | NA
TGTGCCAGCAGCTTAGCCCAGACTAACTATGGCTACACCTTC | CASSLAQTNYGYTF | TRBV7-9 | NA | TRBJ1-2 | NA
TGTGCCAGCAGCGTAGCGGGACAAGCTAACTATGGCTACACCTTC | CASSVAGQANYGYTF | TRBV9 | once | TRBJ1-2 | NA
TGCGCCAGCAGCGACGGGAGTGGGACAGGGAGAAGCAATCAGCCCCAGCATTTT | CASSDGSGTGRSNQPQHF | TRBV5-1 | NA | TRBJ1-5 | TRBD1
TGCGCCAGCAGCTTGGCCCCCAGGGGCTATTCACCCCTCCACTTT | CASSLAPRGYSPLHF | TRBV5-1 | NA | TRBJ1-6 | NA
TGTGCCACCAGCAGAGGGCAGGCCAGGGGCTACACCTTC | CATSRGQARGYTF | TRBV15 | NA | TRBJ1-2 | NA
TGTGCCAGCTCGAGGCAGCAAGAGACCCAGTACTTC | CASSRQQETQYF | TRBV2 | NA | TRBJ2-5 | NA
TGTGCCAGCAGCCTGTACCGGACAGGGCCTAATTCACCCCTCCACTTT | CASSLYRTGPNSPLHF | TRBV7-3 | NA | TRBJ1-6 | TRBD1
TGTGCCAGCAGCCAGGTCCTCTATCAGCCCCAGCATTTT | CASSQVLYQPQHF | TRBV12-3/TRBV12-4 | NA | TRBJ1-5 | NA
TGTGCCAGCAGCTCGCCGGAGCGGGGAGGCACCGGGGAGCTGTTTTTT | CASSSPERGGTGELFF | TRBV7-9 | NA | TRBJ2-2 | TRBD2
TGTGCCAGCAGTTTAACCCGGGACAGCGGCCAGCCCCAGCATTTT | CASSLTRDSGQPQHF | TRBV27 | NA | TRBJ1-5 | TRBD1
TGTGCTAGTGGGGAGCCACCAGGGGATGGCTACACCTTC | CASGEPPGDGYTF | TRBV12-5 | once | TRBJ1-2 | NA
TGTGCCAGCAGCCCAGGGGGCCGCTTTGTGAACACTGAAGCTTTCTTT | CASSPGGRFVNTEAFF | TRBV13 | once | TRBJ1-1 | TRBD1
TGTGCCAGCAGCTTAGGACAGGGGTTTGGCGGCTACACCTTC | CASSLGQGFGGYTF | TRBV7-9 | NA | TRBJ1-2 | TRBD1
TGCGCCAGCAGGACTAGCGGGGGGCGGGGATCGGAAAACATTCAGTACTTC | CASRTSGGRGSENIQYF | TRBV10-2 | NA | TRBJ2-4 | TRBD2
TGTGCCAGCACGCCAGGGGGGCCCAAGACTAACTATGGCTACACCTTC | CASTPGGPKTNYGYTF | TRBV3-1/TRBV3-2 | NA | TRBJ1-2 | TRBD1
TGTGCCATCAGGGAGGACGGAGCGGGGGGCTACACCTTC | CAIREDGAGGYTF | TRBV10-3 | NA | TRBJ1-2 | NA
TGTGCCAGCAGTATTGCCAGGGGGAACATTCAGTACTTC | CASSIARGNIQYF | TRBV6-5 | NA | TRBJ2-4 | TRBD1
TGTGCCAGCAGCCAAGATCTGGGCAGGTACACTGAAGCTTTCTTT | CASSQDLGRYTEAFF | TRBV3-1/TRBV3-2 | NA | TRBJ1-1 | NA
TGTGCCAGCAGCTTGGATAGGGGTGGCGGCTACACCTTC | CASSLDRGGGYTF | TRBV5-6 | NA | TRBJ1-2 | NA
TGTGCCACCAGCGGACCAGGGGACCTTGGAGGCTACACCTTC | CATSGPGDLGGYTF | TRBV15 | NA | TRBJ1-2 | NA
TGTGCCAGCAGCGTAGCTAACAGGGACCCAGATACGCAGTATTTT | CASSVANRDPDTQYF | TRBV9 | NA | TRBJ2-3 | NA
TGTGCCAGCAGCGTTTTGGACACCTCCTACGAGCAGTACTTC | CASSVLDTSYEQYF | TRBV9 | NA | TRBJ2-7 | NA
TGCGCCAGCAGCTTGTTCGCGATCGGGGAGCTGTTTTTT | CASSLFAIGELFF | TRBV5-1 | NA | TRBJ2-2 | NA